These 31 T cell receptor beta chains were all obtained from the same sample, sequenced in a study of shared clonotypes between healthy human individuals. Terminally differentiated effector memory CD45RA+ cells were left out of the naive CD8 fraction, which was CD45RO-negative and positively selected for CCR7. Profiling relied on immunoSEQ multiplex PCR, and the TCRdb table lists in-frame clones only, not all of them. Altogether roughly 2.1 million clones are present, approximately 94% being singletons, with the ten largest covering 1.7%. Sequenced material: naive CD8+ T cells from PBMCs. The receptors originated from a man younger than 35 in good health. Some clones in this sample may be carry-over from other donors' samples.

This chain connects TRBV5-4 to TRBJ2-7; perhaps TRBD2 as D (6 bases). V was shortened by 4 bases and J by 0 bases, with 11 bases between the two germline ends. Looked up from germline, CDR1 is SGHNT and CDR2 is YYREEE (reference sequence). This CDR3 contains 14 residues. This CDR3 is CASSRSGFSYEQYF. CDR3 nucleotide sequence: TGTGCCAGCAGCAGGAGCGGGTTCTCCTACGAGCAGTACTTC.

The chain recombines TRBV5-1 with TRBJ2-2, with TRBD2 matching over 8 bases. Germline lookup yields CDR1 SGHRS and CDR2 YFSETQ. The CDR3 extends over 15 amino acids. V was clipped by 4 bases and J by 2 bases; unmatched bases: 4. CDR3 sequence: CASSLTSANTGELFF. In DNA, the CDR3 is TGCGCCAGCAGCCTGACTAGCGCCAACACCGGGGAGCTGTTTTTT.

V is TRBV9 and J is TRBJ2-1; D uncertain. The ends were cut back, 2 bases at V and 6 bases at J, with 9 bases in the middle. This CDR3 has 13 amino acids. CDR1 is SGDLS and CDR2 is YYNGEE in the germline V gene. CDR3 sequence: CASSVSGANEQFF. For the CDR3, the DNA is TGTGCCAGCAGCGTCAGTGGCGCCAATGAGCAGTTCTTC. The complete variable domain, with remaining parts taken from reference TRBV9 and TRBJ2-1, reads DSGVTQTPKHLITATGQRVTLRCSPRSGDLSVYWYQQSLDQGLQFLIQYYNGEERAKGNILERFSAQQFPDLHSELNLSSLELGDSALYFCASSVSGANEQFFGPGTRLTVL.

This clone was observed a few times. The chain combines TRBV29-1 with TRBJ1-5, with D unresolved. Trimming removed 4 bases at V and 4 bases at J, with 2 bases between. CDR3 size: 10 residues. CDR1 is SQVTM and CDR2 is ANQGSEA in the germline V gene. The DNA of the CDR3 is TGCAGCGTTGTGAATCAGCCCCAGCATTTT. Protein product: CSVVNQPQHF.

The rearrangement uses TRBV5-5 and TRBJ1-2; perhaps TRBD1 as D (5 bases). With 3 bases removed from V and 5 bases from J, the gap between germline ends came to 14 bases. In germline, CDR1 is SGHKS, CDR2 YYEKEE (reference sequence). The CDR3 covers 14 residues. The CDR3 sequence is CASSSAGTGYGYTF. The CDR3 bases are TGTGCCAGCAGCTCCGCCGGGACGGGGTATGGCTACACCTTC.

The gene calls are TRBV10-3 and TRBJ1-5; 7 bases match TRBD1. Germline CDR1 and CDR2: ENHRY and SYGVKD. V gave up 2 bases and J gave up 0 bases; unmatched junction bases: 7. CDR3 size: 17 residues. CDR3 residues: CAISEGAGGFSNQPQHF. The CDR3 coding sequence is TGTGCCATCAGTGAGGGGGCAGGGGGTTTTAGCAATCAGCCCCAGCATTTT.

This clone was seen only once. V usage is TRBV6-5 and J usage is TRBJ2-7; 7 bases fit TRBD2. Germline V gives CDR1 MNHEY, CDR2 SVGAGI. Trimming took 2 bases from V and 0 from J; bases not matched to a gene: 7. The CDR3 is 16 amino acids. The CDR3 sequence: CASSYELAVGSYEQYF. DNA for the CDR3: TGTGCCAGCAGTTACGAGCTAGCGGTCGGCTCCTACGAGCAGTACTTC.

The genes are TRBV6-5 and TRBJ1-1, with 9 positions matching TRBD1. CDR1 is MNHEY and CDR2 is SVGAGI in the germline V gene. The V gene end was trimmed by 5 bases and the J gene end by 9 bases; junction bases not matched to a gene: 10. The CDR3 is 14 amino acids. Here the CDR3 reads CASSILLQGAQAFF. CDR3 in DNA: TGTGCCAGCAGTATCCTTCTACAGGGGGCGCAAGCTTTCTTT.

The chain recombines TRBV9 with TRBJ2-5, with a tentative D call TRBD1 (6 bases). CDR1 and CDR2 from the germline V gene are SGDLS and YYNGEE. The V and J ends lost 4 bases and 4 bases respectively, with 14 bases between them. The CDR3 totals 14 residues. The chain's CDR3 is CASSPRTDAETQYF. The CDR3 nucleotides are TGTGCCAGCAGCCCAAGGACAGACGCAGAGACCCAGTACTTC.

With respect to this clone: Other DNA sequences in the sample encode the same CDR3. J is TRBJ2-7 and V is TRBV28; maybe TRBD1 (6 bases). CDR1 and CDR2 (germline): MDHEN, SYDVKM. The CDR3 length is 14 residues. V was trimmed by 3 bases and J by 4 bases, leaving 13 bases between them. The CDR3 region is CASSLSGASYEQYF. The CDR3 nucleotides are TGTGCCAGCAGTTTGTCAGGGGCAAGTTACGAGCAGTACTTC.

As concerns this clone: The same CDR3 arises from other DNA sequences in this sample as well. The chain carries TRBV19 and TRBJ2-7; 7 bases agree with TRBD1. Germline V gives CDR1 LNHDA, CDR2 SQIVND (reference sequence). This CDR3 contains 14 residues. The V gene end was trimmed by 5 bases and the J gene end by 0 bases; junction bases not matched to a gene: 4. CDR3 sequence (DNA): TGTGCCAGTAGTTACAGGGGAAGCTCCTACGAGCAGTACTTC. It encodes CASSYRGSSYEQYF.

This chain joins TRBV2 and TRBJ2-1, with D unresolved. The CDR3 is 14 residues long. Germline lookup yields CDR1 SNHLY and CDR2 FYNNEI. The germline V and J ends were trimmed by 0 bases and 7 bases, with 10 bases remaining between them. The CDR3 sequence: CASSEARNGNEQFF. Written as DNA, the CDR3 is TGTGCCAGCAGTGAAGCAAGGAACGGGAATGAGCAGTTCTTC.

The sample holds one count of this clone. This chain uses TRBV6-1 with TRBJ2-2; D not certain. V dropped 6 bases and J dropped 0 bases, with 11 bases sitting between them. CDR3 size: 15 residues. The germline V gene encodes CDR1 MNHNS and CDR2 SASEGT. The CDR3 region is CASSVRSTNTGELFF. The CDR3 DNA follows: TGTGCCAGCAGCGTACGGAGTACGAACACCGGGGAGCTGTTTTTT.

The V call is TRBV11-2, the J call TRBJ2-5, with D perhaps matching TRBD1 (6 bases). CDR1 is SGHAT, CDR2 FQNNGV, per germline. The CDR3 length is 19 residues. Trimming took off 2 bases at V and 1 base at J, with 23 bases between the two ends. The CDR3 DNA is TGTGCCAGCAGCTTATACCCCAGGGGTGGTGGTGCGAGCCAAGAGACCCAGTACTTC. Protein: CASSLYPRGGGASQETQYF. Complete variable domain (other parts from reference TRBV11-2 and TRBJ2-5): EAGVAQSPRYKIIEKRQSVAFWCNPISGHATLYWYQQILGQGPKLLIQFQNNGVVDDSQLPKDRFSAERLKGVDSTLKIQPAKLEDSAVYLCASSLYPRGGGASQETQYFGPGTRLLVL.

The chain has TRBV7-9 and TRBJ1-2; no clear D. Germline V gives CDR1 SEHNR, CDR2 FQNEAQ (reference sequence). This CDR3 has 14 amino acids. V was clipped by 5 bases and J by 6 bases, with 16 bases between them. The CDR3 spells CASSPPPTLNGYTF. The CDR3 DNA reads as TGTGCCAGCAGCCCCCCACCGACGTTAAATGGCTACACCTTC.

The V and J genes are TRBV4-3 and TRBJ2-5; 10 positions match TRBD2. The trim removed 4 bases at V and 2 bases at J, leaving 4 bases unmatched. Germline CDR1 is LGHNA and CDR2 is YSLEER. This CDR3 contains 15 residues. The CDR3 DNA sequence: TGCGCCAGCAGCCGTGGACTAGCGGTTCAAGAGACCCAGTACTTC. Encoded protein: CASSRGLAVQETQYF.

This clone was seen just once. The V gene is TRBV29-1, the J gene TRBJ2-1, with 11 nucleotides matching TRBD2. J gave up 0 bases and V 6 bases, and 10 bases lay outside the gene matches. The germline V gene has CDR1 SQVTM and CDR2 ANQGSEA. The CDR3 covers 17 residues. The CDR3 region is CSVGGVAGGSSYNEQFF. The DNA of the CDR3 is TGCAGCGTCGGGGGGGTAGCGGGAGGGTCCTCCTACAATGAGCAGTTCTTC.

The V and J genes are TRBV29-1 and TRBJ1-2; D not certain. Germline V gene lookup returns CDR1 SQVTM and CDR2 ANQGSEA. Between the trimmed V and J ends, which lost 1 base and 3 bases, there was a span of 15 bases. The CDR3 is 15 amino acids. The CDR3: CSVEVPSGEYYGYTF. For the CDR3, the DNA is TGCAGCGTTGAAGTTCCGTCGGGAGAATACTATGGCTACACCTTC. The complete variable domain, with remaining parts taken from reference TRBV29-1 and TRBJ1-2, reads SAVISQKPSRDICQRGTSLTIQCQVDSQVTMMFWYRQQPGQSLTLIATANQGSEATYESGFVIDKFPISRPNLTFSTLTVSNMSPEDSSIYLCSVEVPSGEYYGYTFGSGTRLTVV.

The V and J genes are TRBV6-5 and TRBJ1-1; D uncertain. Germline lookup yields CDR1 MNHEY and CDR2 SVGAGI. The CDR3 sequence is 11 residues long. Trimming shortened V by 2 bases and J by 8 bases, and 6 bases separated the two germline ends. For the CDR3, the DNA is TGTGCCAGCAGTTACGCACGCGAAGCTTTCTTT. This encodes CASSYAREAFF.

A word on this clone: This sample includes further DNA sequences coding for the same CDR3. The V and J genes are TRBV27 and TRBJ1-1; D remains ambiguous. The ends were cut back, 0 bases at V and 4 bases at J, with 9 bases in the middle. The CDR3 length is 14 residues. Germline V gene sequence: CDR1 MNHEY, CDR2 SMNVEV (reference sequence). The CDR3 coding sequence is TGTGCCAGCAGTTTATCGAGGACGGGCACTGAAGCTTTCTTT. This sequence encodes CASSLSRTGTEAFF.

V and J are TRBV27 and TRBJ2-1, with a tentative D call TRBD2 (6 bases). Germline V gives CDR1 MNHEY, CDR2 SMNVEV (reference sequence). Trimming pared 4 bases from V and 7 bases from J, leaving 23 bases between. The CDR3 length is 17 residues. The CDR3: CASSSRDSPSGENEQFF. DNA of the CDR3: TGTGCCAGCAGTTCCCGGGACTCTCCATCGGGAGAGAATGAGCAGTTCTTC.

This chain links TRBV28 with TRBJ2-5; 7 bases map to TRBD1. The CDR3 has 15 amino acids. Germline CDR1 and CDR2: MDHEN and SYDVKM. J lost 5 bases, V lost 3 bases, and 9 bases had no gene match. The CDR3 DNA reads TGTGCCAGCAGTTTTCTCCAGGGGGACCGGGAGACCCAGTACTTC. Translating gives CASSFLQGDRETQYF.

The CDR3 here is CASSLDLSLESRSEQFF. CDR3 DNA sequence: TGTGCCAGCAGCTTGGATTTATCACTAGAGAGTAGGTCTGAGCAGTTCTTC. The chain employs TRBV5-4 and TRBJ2-1; D might be TRBD2 (5 bases). Germline CDR1 is SGHNT and CDR2 is YYREEE (reference sequence). The CDR3 has 17 residues. Trimming removed 0 bases from V and 9 bases from J, with 22 bases in between.

This chain uses TRBV28 with TRBJ2-1; 10 bases align to TRBD2. Germline assignment: CDR1 MDHEN and CDR2 SYDVKM. V lost 7 bases and J lost 10; bases outside the gene matches: 22. The CDR3 is 18 amino acids. CDR3 coding DNA: TGTGCCAGCACCCCGGCGATAGCGGGAGGATGGCTGTGGTACGAGCAGTTCTTC. Translating gives CASTPAIAGGWLWYEQFF.

About this clone itself: This may come from a read error, since a much larger clone is one base off. The chain couples TRBV9 to TRBJ2-2; D unclear. V gave up 1 base and J gave up 1 base, with 2 bases separating them. Per germline, CDR1 SGDLS and CDR2 YYNGEE. There are 13 residues in the CDR3. The CDR3: CASSVWNTGELFF. The CDR3 DNA reads as TGTGCCAGCAGCGTATGGAACACCGGGGAGCTGTTTTTT.

The rearrangement links TRBV7-7 to TRBJ2-5, with 16 bases aligning to TRBD2. CDR3 length equals 22 residues. The V gene end was trimmed by 1 base and the J gene end by 4 bases; junction bases not matched to a gene: 18. Germline CDR1 and CDR2: SSHAT and FNYEAQ (reference sequence). The chain's CDR3 is CASSLGPDGTGTSGRVLETQYF. The CDR3 DNA sequence: TGTGCCAGCAGCTTAGGACCCGACGGGACAGGGACTAGCGGGAGGGTTTTAGAGACCCAGTACTTC.

Details on this clone: The same CDR3 is also encoded by other DNA sequences in this sample. V is TRBV28 and J is TRBJ2-7; D uncertain. V lost 2 bases, J lost 0 bases, and 8 bases lay in between. CDR1 and CDR2 (germline): MDHEN, SYDVKM. The CDR3 runs to 14 residues. This CDR3 is CASSLVADSYEQYF. The CDR3 nucleotides are TGTGCCAGCAGTTTAGTGGCGGACTCCTACGAGCAGTACTTC.

The rearrangement uses TRBV12-5 and TRBJ1-2, with D perhaps TRBD1 (5 bases). V lost 1 base, J lost 2 bases, and 8 bases lay in between. Germline CDR1 reads LGHNT; CDR2 reads FRNRAP. The CDR3 extends over 14 amino acids. CDR3 sequence: CASGLAGPNYGYTF. In nucleotides, the CDR3 is TGTGCTAGTGGTTTGGCGGGGCCAAACTATGGCTACACCTTC. The variable domain in full, with the rest retrieved from reference TRBV12-5 and TRBJ1-2, is DARVTQTPRHKVTEMGQEVTMRCQPILGHNTVFWYRQTMMQGLELLAYFRNRAPLDDSGMPKDRFSAEMPDATLATLKIQPSEPRDSAVYFCASGLAGPNYGYTFGSGTRLTVV.

The J gene is TRBJ1-5, the V gene TRBV7-8; no firm D call. Germline values: CDR1 SGHVS, CDR2 FQNEAQ. The CDR3 contains 14 residues. The germline V and J ends were trimmed by 5 bases and 1 base, with 9 bases remaining between them. The CDR3 here is CASSPKTSNQPQHF. The CDR3 bases are TGTGCCAGCAGCCCAAAAACGAGCAATCAGCCCCAGCATTTT.

The V call is TRBV5-5, the J call TRBJ2-7; 8 bases fit TRBD2. Per germline, CDR1 SGHKS and CDR2 YYEKEE (reference sequence). V lost 2 bases to trimming and J lost 2 bases; unmatched junction nucleotides: 9. The CDR3 totals 16 residues. CDR3 sequence: CASSLIRVAGTYEQYF. The CDR3 DNA reads as TGTGCCAGCAGCTTAATTAGGGTAGCGGGGACCTACGAGCAGTACTTC. Full variable domain (missing parts from reference TRBV5-5 and TRBJ2-7): DAGVTQSPTHLIKTRGQQVTLRCSPISGHKSVSWYQQVLGQGPQFIFQYYEKEERGRGNFPDRFSARQFPNYSSELNVNALLLGDSALYLCASSLIRVAGTYEQYFGPGTRLTVT.

Details on this clone: Other DNA sequences in the sample encode the same CDR3. The rearrangement uses TRBV11-3 and TRBJ2-1, with D tentatively TRBD1 (6 bases). The CDR3 has 16 residues. Trimming cost V 5 bases and J 0 bases, with 14 bases left between them. Germline V gene sequence: CDR1 SGHNT, CDR2 YENEEA. The CDR3 loop is CASSPRTASSYNEQFF. The CDR3 bases are TGTGCCAGCAGCCCTAGGACAGCAAGCTCCTACAATGAGCAGTTCTTC.